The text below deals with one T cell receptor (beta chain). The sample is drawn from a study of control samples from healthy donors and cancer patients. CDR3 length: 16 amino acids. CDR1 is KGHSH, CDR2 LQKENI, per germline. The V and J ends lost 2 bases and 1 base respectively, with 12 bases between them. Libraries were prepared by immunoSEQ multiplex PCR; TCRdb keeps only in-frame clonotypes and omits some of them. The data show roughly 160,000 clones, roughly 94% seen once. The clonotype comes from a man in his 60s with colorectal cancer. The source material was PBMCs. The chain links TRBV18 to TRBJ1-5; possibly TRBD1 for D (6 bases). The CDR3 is CASSPGAGVSNQPQHF. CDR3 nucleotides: TGTGCCAGCTCACCAGGGGCAGGGGTGAGCAATCAGCCCCAGCATTTT.